This passage covers 7 T cell receptor beta chains from one sample sequenced in a study of vaccination effects on CD4 cells after COVID-19. Their specific antigens are unknown. Libraries were prepared by immunoSEQ multiplex PCR; TCRdb keeps only in-frame clonotypes and omits some of them. The sample lists over 8,500 clones, approximately 76% seen once, with approximately 10% in the top ten. It was after approximately 11 days of culture that CD4+ T cells were isolated. All study participants received two doses of BNT162b2 or mRNA-1273 vaccine. This specimen consisted of CD4+ T cells from PBMCs cultured without peptide, obtained after COVID-19 vaccination. Every receptor here comes from a human donor who received a COVID-19 vaccine.

This clone turned up a few times. The chain uses TRBV7-2 and TRBJ2-3; 9 bases align to TRBD2. CDR3 length: 15 residues. CDR1 is SGHTA and CDR2 is FQGNSA in the germline V gene. The junction had 7 bases not matched to a gene; V was cut back by 5 bases and J by 4 bases. The CDR3 DNA reads as TGTGCCAGCAGCCCGAATAGCGGGAGCGCAGATACGCAGTATTTT. As protein: CASSPNSGSADTQYF.

J is TRBJ1-4 and V is TRBV4-1; TRBD1 matches 7 bases. J lost 0 bases, V lost 3 bases, and 7 bases had no gene match. The V gene's germline CDR1 is MGHRA and CDR2 YSYEKL. The CDR3 extends over 17 amino acids. The CDR3 coding sequence is TGCGCCAGCAGCCAGGGTGACAGGGCTGCAACTAATGAAAAACTGTTTTTT. Translated: CASSQGDRAATNEKLFF.

This clone was recorded once. The rearrangement joins TRBV5-1 to TRBJ2-3; 7 nucleotides line up with TRBD1. Germline values: CDR1 SGHRS, CDR2 YFSETQ. The length of the CDR3 is 15 residues. J gave up 4 bases and V 3 bases, and 8 bases lay outside the gene matches. CDR3 DNA: TGCGCCAGCAGCTCCGGGGACAGAAGGGCAGATACGCAGTATTTT. Translating it yields CASSSGDRRADTQYF.

The chain employs TRBV27 and TRBJ1-2; TRBD1 matches 9 bases. The germline CDR1 and CDR2 sequences are MNHEY and SMNVEV (reference sequence). After removal of 3 bases from V and 8 bases from J, the junction contained 4 bases not matched to a gene. This CDR3 has 13 residues. The CDR3 nucleotides read TGTGCCAGCAGTTTGGGGACAGGGTACGGCTACACCTTC. This encodes CASSLGTGYGYTF.

V gene TRBV10-3 combines with J gene TRBJ1-2; D not certain. Germline lookup yields CDR1 ENHRY and CDR2 SYGVKD. This CDR3 region has 14 residues. The V gene lost 4 bases and the J gene lost 6 bases, with 15 bases spanning the gap. The chain's CDR3 is CAISGLWGRHGYTF. CDR3 DNA: TGTGCCATCAGTGGGTTATGGGGAAGGCATGGCTACACCTTC.

The V gene is TRBV7-9, the J gene TRBJ1-1, with TRBD1 identical over 7 bases. V dropped 5 bases and J dropped 1; count of bases not matched to a gene: 7. The CDR3 is 15 amino acids. The germline CDR1 and CDR2 sequences are SEHNR and FQNEAQ (reference sequence). In DNA form, the CDR3 reads TGTGCCAGCAGCCCGGGACAGCGAAAGAACACTGAAGCTTTCTTT. This translates into CASSPGQRKNTEAFF.

The chain combines TRBV5-6 with TRBJ1-4; 10 bases align to TRBD1. There are 16 residues in the CDR3. Germline V gene data show CDR1 as SGHDT and CDR2 as YYEEEE. V lost 5 bases and J lost 2; bases outside the gene matches: 6. The CDR3 region has the DNA TGTGCCAGCAGTCTCGACAGGGGGCTGACTAATGAAAAACTGTTTTTT. This translates into CASSLDRGLTNEKLFF.